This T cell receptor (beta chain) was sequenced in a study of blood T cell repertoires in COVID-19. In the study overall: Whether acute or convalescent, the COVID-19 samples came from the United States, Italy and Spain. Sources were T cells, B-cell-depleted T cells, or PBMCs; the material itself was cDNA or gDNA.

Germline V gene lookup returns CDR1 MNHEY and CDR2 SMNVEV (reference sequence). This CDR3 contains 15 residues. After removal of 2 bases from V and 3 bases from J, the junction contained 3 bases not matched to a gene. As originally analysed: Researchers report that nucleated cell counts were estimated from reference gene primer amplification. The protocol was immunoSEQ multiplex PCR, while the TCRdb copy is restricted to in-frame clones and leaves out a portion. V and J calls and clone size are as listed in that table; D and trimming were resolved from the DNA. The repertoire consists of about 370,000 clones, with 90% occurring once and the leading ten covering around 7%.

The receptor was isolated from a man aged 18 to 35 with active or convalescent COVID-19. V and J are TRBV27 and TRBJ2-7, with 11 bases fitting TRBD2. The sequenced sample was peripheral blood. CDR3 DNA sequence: TGTGCCAGCAGTTTAACTAGCGGGAGTTTCTACGAGCAGTACTTC. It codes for CASSLTSGSFYEQYF.